The sequence of this T cell receptor (beta chain) was determined in a study of cytomegalovirus exposure and HLA in healthy donors. Study information: The same platform used for the 666 first-cohort repertoires was also used for the roughly 130 validation repertoires, as a later analysis reported.

Profiling relied on immunoSEQ multiplex PCR, and the TCRdb table lists in-frame clones only, not all of them. The data contain approximately 160,000 clones, 85% to 90% of them singletons. A remark on this clone: Its antigen is not identified.

V was clipped by 2 bases and J by 5 bases; unmatched bases: 3. This CDR3 region has 14 residues. Germline CDR1 is ENHRY and CDR2 is SYGVKD. Study-level findings and limits: It was about 180 TCR beta chains that were listed as cytomegalovirus-associated. TCR clusters originating in the first cohort tended to co-occur in the roughly 120 validation repertoires, according to a later analysis.

The sample comprised PBMCs. The clonotype was recovered from a woman between 18 and 29 years old in good health and CMV-seropositive. J is TRBJ2-7 and V is TRBV10-3; 10 bases are shared with TRBD2. In DNA form, the CDR3 reads TGTGCCATCAGTGAGCTAGCGGGAGCTAACGAGCAGTACTTC. It is translated as CAISELAGANEQYF.